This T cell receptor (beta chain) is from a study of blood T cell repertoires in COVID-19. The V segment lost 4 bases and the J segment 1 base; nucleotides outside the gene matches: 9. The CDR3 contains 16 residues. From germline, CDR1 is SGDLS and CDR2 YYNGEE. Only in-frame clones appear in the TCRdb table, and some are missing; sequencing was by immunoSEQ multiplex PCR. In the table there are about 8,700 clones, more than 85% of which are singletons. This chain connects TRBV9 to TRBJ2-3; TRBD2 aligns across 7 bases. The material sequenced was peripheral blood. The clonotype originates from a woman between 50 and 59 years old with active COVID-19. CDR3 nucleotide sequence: TGTGCCAGCAGCCCCAGGGACTACCCTGGCACAGATACGCAGTATTTT. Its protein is CASSPRDYPGTDTQYF.